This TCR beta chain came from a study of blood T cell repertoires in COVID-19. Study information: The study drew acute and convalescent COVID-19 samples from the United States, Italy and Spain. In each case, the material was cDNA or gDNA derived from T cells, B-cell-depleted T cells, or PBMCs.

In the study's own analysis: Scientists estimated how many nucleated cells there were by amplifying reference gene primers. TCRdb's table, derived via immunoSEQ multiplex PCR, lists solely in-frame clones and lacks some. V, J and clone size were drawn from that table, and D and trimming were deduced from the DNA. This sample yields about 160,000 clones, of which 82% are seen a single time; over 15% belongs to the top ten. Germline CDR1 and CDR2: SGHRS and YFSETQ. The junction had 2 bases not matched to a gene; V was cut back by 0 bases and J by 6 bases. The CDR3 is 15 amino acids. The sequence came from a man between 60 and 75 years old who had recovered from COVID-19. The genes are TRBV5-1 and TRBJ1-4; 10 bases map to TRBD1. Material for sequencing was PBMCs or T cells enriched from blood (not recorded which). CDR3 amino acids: CASSLAGQGDEKLFF. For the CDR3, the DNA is TGCGCCAGCAGCTTGGCCGGACAGGGGGATGAAAAACTGTTTTTT.